This TCR beta chain was sequenced in a study of T cell clonality in common variable immunodeficiency. Judged by abundance, this clone is medium-sized. With the read ending 3 residues before the CDR3 end, the germline J gene is used to fill in that end. Most patients and controls had Caucasian heritage. Donors gave roughly 5 to 8 ml heparinized peripheral whole blood. Only in-frame clones appear in the TCRdb table, and some are missing; sequencing was by immunoSEQ multiplex PCR. In total the sample includes under 40,000 clones, none of them seen once. Germline lookup yields CDR1 SGDLS and CDR2 YYNGEE. This CDR3 spans 18 amino acids. The V end was cut by 4 bases, the J end by 2 bases, with 21 bases between.

The rearrangement links TRBV9 to TRBJ2-2, with TRBD2 as a possible D gene (9 bases). Sequencing was done on a sample of peripheral blood mononuclear cells. This TCR was sampled from a person aged 18 to 75 in good health. The CDR3 region is CASSPGGQRGVNTGELFF. The CDR3 DNA, read in part, is TGTGCCAGCAGCCCAGGGGGCCAGCGGGGGGTTAACACCGGGGAG.